The clone carrying this T cell receptor (beta chain) was observed a few times. The antigen is unknown. This sample is part of a study of shared clonotypes between healthy human individuals. Study-level results: Unshared clonotypes carried lower generation probabilities than those common to all four donors. Clonotype sharing among donors, it was expected, would be affected by sequencing depth.

Profiled with immunoSEQ multiplex PCR; TCRdb holds only in-frame clones, not every one. Here the sample spans approximately 100,000 clones, about 70% being singletons. The V gene end was trimmed by 4 bases and the J gene end by 5 bases; junction bases not matched to a gene: 8. Germline V gives CDR1 MNHNS, CDR2 SASEGT. The CDR3 length is 16 residues. The sample taken for sequencing was memory CD8+ T cells sorted from blood. Subset given: CD45RO+ cells pooled with CCR7-negative TemRA cells. This chain links TRBV6-1 with TRBJ2-1, with TRBD1 identical over 10 bases. This TCR was sampled from a woman aged 25 to 39 in good health. The chain's CDR3 is CASSGRQGAINNEQFF. The CDR3 bases are TGTGCCAGCAGTGGTCGACAGGGGGCAATTAACAATGAGCAGTTCTTC.